This TCR beta chain was captured in a study of T cell responses to AZD1222 COVID-19 vaccine. Turning to the study itself: Second-dose intervals of approximately 4 or approximately 12 weeks were pooled. Broader study findings: Reports say nearly half of spike-specific TCRs go after unmutated variant regions.

The CDR3 covers 14 residues. CDR1 and CDR2 (germline): SGDLS, YYNGEE. Unmatched junction bases numbered 9, after V lost 6 bases and J lost 4 bases. The repertoire was sequenced with immunoSEQ multiplex PCR; TCRdb's copy has only in-frame clones and lacks some. This table has about 150,000 clones, 89% appearing once. Regarding this clone: Its target is unknown.

The sequence came from an adult in good health. Material: peripheral blood, obtained on day 0 of AZD1222 vaccination. The chain recombines TRBV9 with TRBJ1-2; 7 bases line up with TRBD1. The CDR3 DNA reads as TGTGCCAGCACCTCTTCTACAGGGGTCTATGGCTACACCTTC. Protein product: CASTSSTGVYGYTF. Combining the CDR3 with reference TRBV9 and TRBJ1-2 gives the whole variable domain DSGVTQTPKHLITATGQRVTLRCSPRSGDLSVYWYQQSLDQGLQFLIQYYNGEERAKGNILERFSAQQFPDLHSELNLSSLELGDSALYFCASTSSTGVYGYTFGSGTRLTVV.